These 19 T cell receptor beta chains share one sample of origin, sequenced in a study of shared clonotypes between healthy human individuals. The repertoire was sequenced with immunoSEQ multiplex PCR; TCRdb's copy has only in-frame clones and lacks some. The table shows under 1 million clones, with 80% to 95% occurring only once. Naivety among CD8 cells was defined by CD45RO negativity and positive CCR7 selection, thereby excluding terminally differentiated effector memory CD45RA+ cells. Sequenced material: naive CD8+ T cells sorted from blood. The origin of the receptors is a man aged 25-45 years in good health.

V gene TRBV2 combines with J gene TRBJ1-2; D ambiguous. Germline CDR1 SNHLY, CDR2 FYNNEI. The germline V and J ends were trimmed by 7 bases and 8 bases, with 14 bases remaining between them. The CDR3 covers 12 residues. CDR3 residues: CASISDGRGYTF. The DNA of the CDR3 is TGTGCCAGCATCTCGGACGGTCGAGGCTACACCTTC.

The chain carries TRBV7-6 and TRBJ1-2, with D unresolved. Germline CDR1 SGHVS, CDR2 FNYEAQ. Trimming removed 0 bases at V and 6 bases at J, with 17 bases between. CDR3 length equals 16 residues. The CDR3 DNA reads TGTGCCAGCAGCTTAGCGCTCGAGGGATTGGTGGATGGCTACACCTTC. It translates to CASSLALEGLVDGYTF.

The CDR3 coding sequence is TGTGCCAGCAGCTTACGACTAGCGGGAGGGAGCAATGAGCAGTTCTTC. Translation gives CASSLRLAGGSNEQFF. The gene calls are TRBV7-8 and TRBJ2-1; the match to TRBD2 covers 14 bases. J lost 6 bases, V lost 2 bases, and 3 bases had no gene match. CDR3 length: 16 residues. Germline V gene lookup returns CDR1 SGHVS and CDR2 FQNEAQ.

The rearrangement links TRBV6-1 to TRBJ1-1; D is perhaps TRBD1 (5 bases). Germline CDR1 reads MNHNS; CDR2 reads SASEGT. The CDR3 covers 12 residues. Trimming took 6 bases from V and 8 from J, leaving 13 bases between them. The CDR3 loop is CASRLGTEEAFF. In DNA form, the CDR3 reads TGTGCCAGCAGGCTCGGGACGGAAGAAGCTTTCTTT.

The J gene is TRBJ2-2, the V gene TRBV7-9; D remains unclear. The CDR3 covers 14 residues. Trimming stripped 1 base from V and 7 bases from J, with 10 bases between. The germline CDR1 and CDR2 sequences are SEHNR and FQNEAQ (reference sequence). The CDR3 bases are TGTGCCAGCAGCTTAGGGACCCCCGGCGGGGAGCTGTTTTTT. This encodes CASSLGTPGGELFF.

This clone has more than one count but fewer than ten. This chain uses TRBV19 with TRBJ2-7; 10 bases line up with TRBD1. The CDR3 sequence is 14 residues long. V gave up 7 bases and J gave up 2 bases; unmatched junction bases: 5. Per germline, CDR1 LNHDA and CDR2 SQIVND (reference sequence). CDR3 residues: CASTYGTGAYEQYF. The CDR3 DNA is TGTGCCAGTACGTACGGGACAGGGGCCTACGAGCAGTACTTC. Complete variable domain (other parts from reference TRBV19 and TRBJ2-7): DGGITQSPKYLFRKEGQNVTLSCEQNLNHDAMYWYRQDPGQGLRLIYYSQIVNDFQKGDIAEGYSVSREKKESFPLTVTSAQKNPTAFYLCASTYGTGAYEQYFGPGTRLTVT.

The rearrangement links TRBV6-5 to TRBJ2-1; 7 bases map to TRBD2. CDR1 is MNHEY, CDR2 SVGAGI, per germline. Trimming cost V 2 bases and J 8 bases; bases outside gene matches: 6. The CDR3 runs 14 residues. CDR3 DNA: TGTGCCAGCAGTTACGACCCTGCGGGGGATGAGCAGTTCTTC. Protein product: CASSYDPAGDEQFF.

The count of this clone is one. Given a far larger clone just one base away, this is likely a sequencing read error. V and J are TRBV7-9 and TRBJ2-1, with D possibly TRBD2 on 5 matching bases. Germline values: CDR1 SEHNR, CDR2 FQNEAQ (reference sequence). The V gene lost 3 bases and the J gene lost 0 bases, with 6 bases spanning the gap. CDR3 length equals 14 residues. The CDR3 region has the DNA TGTGCCAGCAGCTTGGGGAGCTCCTACAATGAGCAGTTCTTC. This translates into CASSLGSSYNEQFF.

The chain is built from TRBV6-5 and TRBJ1-3; D uncertain. The CDR3 consists of 13 residues. Germline values: CDR1 MNHEY, CDR2 SVGAGI. V gave up 10 bases and J gave up 0 bases, with 10 bases separating them. This CDR3 reads CATGPISGNTIYF. The CDR3 nucleotides are TGTGCCACCGGACCGATCTCTGGAAACACCATATATTTT.

The rearrangement joins TRBV7-2 to TRBJ2-7; weak D call: TRBD2 (5 bases). Between the trimmed V and J ends, which lost 2 bases and 3 bases, there was a span of 14 bases. This CDR3 comprises 15 residues. Germline V gene lookup returns CDR1 SGHTA and CDR2 FQGNSA. The CDR3 loop reads CASSLPPGLNYEQYF. In DNA, the CDR3 is TGTGCCAGCAGCTTACCCCCTGGACTGAACTACGAGCAGTACTTC.

The chain's CDR3 is CASRRTSGHEQFF. CDR3 sequence (DNA): TGTGCCAGCAGGCGGACTAGCGGACATGAGCAGTTCTTC. The chain employs TRBV7-9 and TRBJ2-1, with 10 bases matching TRBD2. The CDR3 runs 13 residues. Germline lookup yields CDR1 SEHNR and CDR2 FQNEAQ (reference sequence). V was pared by 6 bases and J by 8 bases, with 4 bases of the junction left unmatched.

The genes are TRBV7-9 and TRBJ2-7, with TRBD1 matching over 7 bases. The CDR3 is 14 amino acids. The V segment lost 5 bases and the J segment 7 bases; nucleotides outside the gene matches: 11. Germline V gene lookup returns CDR1 SEHNR and CDR2 FQNEAQ (reference sequence). The CDR3 loop reads CASSKVATGLEQYF. CDR3 nucleotides: TGTGCCAGCAGCAAAGTGGCGACAGGGCTTGAGCAGTACTTC.

This clone was found a few times. The chain couples TRBV11-2 to TRBJ2-7; no clear D. Per the germline V gene, CDR1 is SGHAT and CDR2 is FQNNGV. Trimming left V 0 bases short and J 5 bases short, with 11 bases between. This CDR3 spans 14 amino acids. The CDR3 DNA follows: TGTGCCAGCAGCTTAGATTTCCGAGCGAACGAGCAGTACTTC. Its protein product is CASSLDFRANEQYF. Complete variable domain (other parts from reference TRBV11-2 and TRBJ2-7): EAGVAQSPRYKIIEKRQSVAFWCNPISGHATLYWYQQILGQGPKLLIQFQNNGVVDDSQLPKDRFSAERLKGVDSTLKIQPAKLEDSAVYLCASSLDFRANEQYFGPGTRLTVT.

The rearrangement links TRBV11-2 to TRBJ1-2; D uncertain. Trimming pared 0 bases from V and 2 bases from J, leaving 13 bases between. Germline V gene data show CDR1 as SGHAT and CDR2 as FQNNGV. The CDR3 contains 16 residues. The CDR3: CASSLDLDAVNYGYTF. The DNA for the CDR3 is TGTGCCAGCAGCTTAGATCTGGATGCGGTAAACTATGGCTACACCTTC.

The J gene is TRBJ2-7, the V gene TRBV6-1; 7 nucleotides agree with TRBD2. Germline V CDR1 and CDR2: MNHNS, SASEGT. The CDR3 loop spans 14 amino acids. V was clipped by 7 bases and J by 0 bases; unmatched bases: 6. CDR3 residues: CASTFSGFSYEQYF. The CDR3 nucleotides read TGTGCCAGCACCTTTAGCGGGTTCTCCTACGAGCAGTACTTC.

V gene TRBV7-9 combines with J gene TRBJ1-2; D gene ambiguous. V was pared by 5 bases and J by 7 bases, with 17 bases between. This CDR3 region has 14 residues. The germline V gene has CDR1 SEHNR and CDR2 FQNEAQ (reference sequence). CDR3 region: CASSPPERNAGYTF. As DNA, the CDR3 is TGTGCCAGCAGCCCCCCGGAGCGGAATGCTGGCTACACCTTC.

The CDR3 nucleotides are TGTGCCAGCAGTTCAGGACTAGCGGGGGGTAGCACAGATACGCAGTATTTT. Its translation is CASSSGLAGGSTDTQYF. This rearrangement joins TRBV27 to TRBJ2-3, with 14 positions matching TRBD2. This CDR3 has 17 residues. Germline loops: CDR1 MNHEY, CDR2 SMNVEV (reference sequence). With V trimmed by 4 bases and J by 0 bases, 3 bases remained unmatched.

The chain couples TRBV2 to TRBJ2-2; 10 bases map to TRBD2. Losses at the gene ends were 0 bases for V and 0 bases for J; bases not matched to a gene: 13. This CDR3 comprises 21 residues. The germline gives CDR1 SNHLY, CDR2 FYNNEI. CDR3 in amino acids: CASSEASQQGLAISNTGELFF. DNA for the CDR3: TGTGCCAGCAGTGAAGCCTCTCAGCAGGGACTAGCGATCTCGAACACCGGGGAGCTGTTTTTT.

This chain joins TRBV9 and TRBJ2-1, with TRBD2 matching 8 bases. The CDR3 runs 15 residues. V was clipped by 1 base and J by 7 bases; unmatched bases: 7. In germline, CDR1 is SGDLS, CDR2 YYNGEE. CDR3 bases: TGTGCCAGCAGCGTATCAAGCGGGAGTGGAAATGAGCAGTTCTTC. Amino acids: CASSVSSGSGNEQFF.